This T cell receptor (beta chain) originates from a study of human T cells and chemical hapten exposure. Study background: Sensitization used 2% DPC on roughly 2 cm by roughly 2 cm upper inner arm skin. Whole-study results and caveats: PT1 expanded TCR counts and patch test score correlated positively.

As for time point: pre-sensitization, week 0. The treatment: therapeutic diphenylcyclopropenone sensitization with weekly scalp DPC. This clonotype was seen more than once but under ten times. Its matching antigen is unknown. TCRdb independently ran MiXCR on the RACE reads; one entry per CDR3 protein. The table has approximately 260,000 distinct CDR3 sequences, approximately 8.6% seen once. The CDR3 is made up of 14 amino acids. With 4 bases removed from V and 2 bases from J, the gap between germline ends came to 9 bases. Germline V lookup: CDR1 MDHEN, CDR2 SYDVKM. The specimen was whole blood, collected in connection with sensitization to the hapten diphenylcyclopropenone (DPC). The receptor was derived from a woman aged 40 to 50 with alopecia areata. Some clones in this sample may be carry-over from other donors' samples. V usage is TRBV28 and J usage is TRBJ1-3, with D unresolved. CDR3 region: CASSSPVAGNTIYF. The CDR3 DNA reads TGTGCCAGCAGTTCCCCGGTGGCTGGAAACACCATATATTTT. Full variable domain (missing parts from reference TRBV28 and TRBJ1-3): DVKVTQSSRYLVKRTGEKVFLECVQDMDHENMFWYRQDPGLGLRLIYFSYDVKMKEKGDIPEGYSVSREKKERFSLILESASTNQTSMYLCASSSPVAGNTIYFGEGSWLTVV.